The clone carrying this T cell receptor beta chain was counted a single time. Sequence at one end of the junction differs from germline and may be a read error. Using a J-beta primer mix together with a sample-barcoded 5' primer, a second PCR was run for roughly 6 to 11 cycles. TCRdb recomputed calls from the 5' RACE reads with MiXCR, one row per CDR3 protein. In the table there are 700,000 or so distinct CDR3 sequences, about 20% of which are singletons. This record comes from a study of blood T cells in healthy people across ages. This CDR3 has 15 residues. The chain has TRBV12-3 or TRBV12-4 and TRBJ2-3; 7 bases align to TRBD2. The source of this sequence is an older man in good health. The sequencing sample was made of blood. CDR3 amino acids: CASSGAGVNTDAQYF. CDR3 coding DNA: TGTGCCAGCAGTGGTGCGGGGGTAAACACAGATGCGCAGTATTTT.